Listed here are 20 T cell receptor beta chains from one sample, sequenced in a study of regulatory dendritic cells for organ transplantation listed by TCRdb under 2017. The method was the immunoSEQ multiplex PCR assay. TCRdb carries this immuneACCESS record with in-frame sequences only. Its versions omit some clonotypes, under half of them owing to an unresolved V gene in the studies checked, with the rest unexplained. This sample gives more than 35,000 clones in total; over 80% of them show up just once. Over 0.1% of the sample comes from the top ten. Sequenced input: naive CD8+ T cells from blood. The cell subset or site label here, explained by the study, means: CD45RA+ naive T cells. These receptors came from a human donor in good health.

This rearrangement joins TRBV29-1 to TRBJ2-7, with TRBD1 identical over 7 bases. The CDR3 has 12 amino acids. V lost 4 bases and J lost 5; bases outside the gene matches: 5. Germline lookup yields CDR1 SQVTM and CDR2 ANQGSEA. CDR3 region: CSVGNDRDEQYF. CDR3 DNA sequence: TGCAGCGTTGGGAACGACAGGGACGAGCAGTACTTC.

The V and J genes are TRBV9 and TRBJ2-3; the D gene could be TRBD1 or TRBD2 (5 bases each). Germline CDR1 and CDR2: SGDLS and YYNGEE. Trimming removed 0 bases at V and 0 bases at J, with 8 bases between. This CDR3 has 15 residues. The CDR3 is CASSVERDSTDTQYF. CDR3 sequence (DNA): TGTGCCAGCAGCGTAGAACGGGACAGCACAGATACGCAGTATTTT.

The gene calls are TRBV7-8 and TRBJ1-3; D is possibly TRBD1 (5 bases). The CDR3 contains 18 residues. Germline CDR1 is SGHVS and CDR2 is FQNEAQ. Trimming took off 1 base at V and 2 bases at J, with 18 bases between the two ends. CDR3 DNA: TGTGCCAGCAGCTTAGTATGGGGGAAGCGCGTCCCTGGAAACACCATATATTTT. Translating it yields CASSLVWGKRVPGNTIYF.

V gene TRBV10-2 combines with J gene TRBJ2-7; a weak D match, TRBD2 (5 bases). V shed 7 bases and J shed 2 bases, with 9 bases lying between them. This CDR3 contains 12 residues. From germline, CDR1 is WSHSY and CDR2 SAAADI. In nucleotides, the CDR3 is TGCGCCAGCACCCCCGGGGCCTACGAGCAGTACTTC. It yields the protein CASTPGAYEQYF.

The chain couples TRBV10-3 to TRBJ2-1; unclear D gene. The CDR3 spans 19 residues. The V end lost 3 bases, the J end lost 0 bases, and 21 bases lay between the germline ends. Per germline, CDR1 ENHRY and CDR2 SYGVKD. CDR3: CAISDSDVPHLSSYNEQFF. The CDR3 bases are TGTGCCATCAGTGACTCGGATGTCCCCCACTTAAGCTCCTACAATGAGCAGTTCTTC.

The chain has TRBV19 and TRBJ2-3, with 10 bases aligning to TRBD2. The germline CDR1 and CDR2 sequences are LNHDA and SQIVND (reference sequence). This CDR3 has 18 residues. Unmatched junction bases numbered 11, after V lost 4 bases and J lost 1 base. CDR3 in amino acids: CASSTLGLLAGGTDTQYF. The CDR3 bases are TGTGCCAGTAGTACCCTGGGTTTGCTAGCGGGGGGCACAGATACGCAGTATTTT. Looking up the rest from reference TRBV19 and TRBJ2-3 gives the full variable domain: DGGITQSPKYLFRKEGQNVTLSCEQNLNHDAMYWYRQDPGQGLRLIYYSQIVNDFQKGDIAEGYSVSREKKESFPLTVTSAQKNPTAFYLCASSTLGLLAGGTDTQYFGPGTRLTVL.

This chain connects TRBV28 to TRBJ1-3, with 8 bases that match TRBD1. Per germline, CDR1 MDHEN and CDR2 SYDVKM. Unmatched junction bases numbered 4, after V lost 6 bases and J lost 0 bases. CDR3 length: 15 residues. Here the CDR3 reads CASSRDRNSGNTIYF. As DNA, the CDR3 is TGTGCCAGCAGCCGGGACAGGAACTCTGGAAACACCATATATTTT.

The chain carries TRBV7-6 and TRBJ2-2; 12 nucleotides line up with TRBD2. V was pared by 4 bases and J by 1 base, with 4 bases of the junction left unmatched. The germline V gene has CDR1 SGHVS and CDR2 FNYEAQ. The CDR3 has 17 residues. CDR3 sequence: CASSSPGLAGNTGELFF. CDR3 nucleotide sequence: TGTGCCAGCAGCTCACCGGGACTAGCGGGGAACACCGGGGAGCTGTTTTTT.

The rearrangement uses TRBV6-5 and TRBJ2-7; unclear D gene. Germline V lookup: CDR1 MNHEY, CDR2 SVGAGI. The CDR3 is made up of 14 amino acids. V dropped 2 bases and J dropped 0 bases, with 8 bases sitting between them. CDR3 amino acids: CASSYAAGSYEQYF. CDR3 DNA: TGTGCCAGCAGTTACGCCGCAGGCTCCTACGAGCAGTACTTC.

The gene calls are TRBV15 and TRBJ2-7, with 8 bases matching TRBD2. J was trimmed by 2 bases and V by 5 bases; bases with no gene match: 2. The CDR3 covers 13 residues. Looked up from germline, CDR1 is LNHNV and CDR2 is YYDKDF (reference sequence). CDR3 protein: CATSPGGTYEQYF. In nucleotides, the CDR3 is TGTGCCACCAGCCCGGGGGGGACCTACGAGCAGTACTTC.

The rearrangement uses TRBV5-6 and TRBJ2-7; 12 bases line up with TRBD1. The CDR3 runs 17 residues. The V gene end was trimmed by 3 bases and the J gene end by 3 bases; junction bases not matched to a gene: 10. CDR1 and CDR2 (germline): SGHDT, YYEEEE. The CDR3: CASSSELGQGAIYEQYF. The CDR3, as DNA: TGTGCCAGCAGCTCCGAATTGGGACAGGGGGCTATCTACGAGCAGTACTTC.

The chain is built from TRBV19 and TRBJ2-7, with 11 bases lining up with TRBD2. V was pared by 9 bases and J by 3 bases, with 7 bases of the junction left unmatched. CDR3 length equals 14 residues. From germline, CDR1 is LNHDA and CDR2 SQIVND (reference sequence). CDR3 amino acids: CARNPGLAVYEQYF. The CDR3 nucleotides read TGTGCCAGGAACCCGGGACTAGCGGTCTACGAGCAGTACTTC.

The rearrangement links TRBV13 to TRBJ2-7; 8 bases fit TRBD2. The germline V gene has CDR1 PRHDT and CDR2 FYEKMQ (reference sequence). J lost 2 bases, V lost 5 bases, and 8 bases had no gene match. This CDR3 spans 15 amino acids. The CDR3 reads CASSPYGGGTYEQYF. As DNA, the CDR3 is TGTGCCAGCAGCCCCTATGGCGGGGGGACCTACGAGCAGTACTTC.

This chain uses TRBV5-4 with TRBJ2-7; tentatively, D is TRBD1 (6 bases). The CDR3 spans 18 residues. V dropped 1 base and J dropped 2 bases, with 22 bases sitting between them. Germline CDR1 SGHNT, CDR2 YYREEE (reference sequence). DNA for the CDR3: TGTGCCAGCAGCTTGAAAAAACAGGGAATTGGGATCGCCTACGAGCAGTACTTC. As protein: CASSLKKQGIGIAYEQYF.

This clone appeared a single time. The V call is TRBV30, the J call TRBJ1-2; D unclear. The CDR3 totals 13 residues. Germline lookup yields CDR1 GTSNPN and CDR2 SVGIG (reference sequence). CDR3: CATARTVNYGYTF. The CDR3 coding sequence is TGTGCGACGGCAAGGACGGTGAACTATGGCTACACCTTC.

The gene calls are TRBV6-5 and TRBJ2-2, with TRBD2 identical over 8 bases. The V and J ends lost 4 bases and 5 bases, in that order; junction bases with no gene match: 3. Germline values: CDR1 MNHEY, CDR2 SVGAGI. The CDR3 runs 14 residues. Written as DNA, the CDR3 is TGTGCCAGCAGTTTCGGACTAGCTACCGGGGAGCTGTTTTTT. Its translation is CASSFGLATGELFF.

This clone was observed a single time. The CDR3 nucleotides read TGTGCCAGCAAAGGTGGGCTGTCCTACAATGAGCAGTTCTTC. It yields the protein CASKGGLSYNEQFF. The genes are TRBV19 and TRBJ2-1; D is unclear. Trimming removed 9 bases from V and 1 base from J, with 13 bases in between. Germline CDR1 LNHDA, CDR2 SQIVND (reference sequence). The CDR3 spans 14 residues.

This chain joins TRBV7-9 and TRBJ2-7, with 9 bases that match TRBD1. CDR3 size: 15 residues. From germline, CDR1 is SEHNR and CDR2 FQNEAQ (reference sequence). Trimming cost V 6 bases and J 5 bases; bases outside gene matches: 11. CDR3 bases: TGTGCCAGCAGTTTACCGGGACAGGGTTCCCACGAGCAGTACTTC. Its translation: CASSLPGQGSHEQYF.

CDR3 protein: CASSELQSMNTEAFF. In DNA form, the CDR3 reads TGTGCCAGCAGCGAGCTACAGAGCATGAACACTGAAGCTTTCTTT. V usage is TRBV7-2 and J usage is TRBJ1-1; D is undetermined. The V gene lost 5 bases and the J gene lost 0 bases, with 13 bases spanning the gap. CDR3 size: 15 residues. Per germline, CDR1 SGHTA and CDR2 FQGNSA.

The gene calls are TRBV30 and TRBJ1-2, with TRBD1 as a possible D gene (6 bases). Between the trimmed V and J ends, which lost 3 bases and 6 bases, there was a span of 14 bases. Germline V gives CDR1 GTSNPN, CDR2 SVGIG (reference sequence). The CDR3 length is 13 residues. The CDR3: CAWREGGLDGYTF. The CDR3, as DNA: TGTGCCTGGAGAGAAGGGGGGCTCGATGGCTACACCTTC.